Detailed here is one TCR beta chain. At one of its ends the junction is not consistent with the germline gene, which may arise from a read error. Sequencing used immunoSEQ multiplex PCR; TCRdb keeps in-frame clones, though not all of them. The table gives about 210,000 clones; the top ten clones make up roughly 2% of it. This sample is part of a study of control samples from healthy donors and cancer patients. CDR3 length equals 16 residues. Germline V gives CDR1 SGHTA, CDR2 FQGNSA. Sequencing used blood. The chain is built from TRBV7-2 and TRBJ2-5, with TRBD2 matching 15 bases. The sequence came from a woman in her thirties in good health. The CDR3 bases are TGTGCCAGCAGCCTAGCCGGGACTAGCGGGGGGGAGACCCAGTACTTC. Amino acid sequence: CASSLAGTSGGETQYF.